The sequence of this T cell receptor beta chain was determined in a study of T-cell reconstitution after alpha-beta-depleted transplantation in children. With regard to this clonotype: Its antigen is as yet unknown.

Unique molecular identifiers were incorporated into the prepared TCRbeta library. Each CDR3 protein gets one entry after TCRdb re-called the PCR reads with MiXCR. The table shows 250,000 to 400,000 distinct CDR3 sequences, with roughly 21% occurring only once. V lost 7 bases to trimming and J lost 5 bases, with 12 bases between them. The CDR3 sequence is 11 residues long. Germline-derived CDR1 and CDR2 are SQVTM and ANQGSEA. Overall study results and limits: Several hundred rapidly expanded clones from non-depleted graft cells reportedly supplied alpha-beta T cells about two months post-transplant.

Specimen: PBMCs, mostly from graft donor cells, collected 180 days after TCRalphabeta/CD19-depleted stem cell transplant. V gene TRBV29-1 combines with J gene TRBJ2-7; possible D gene TRBD2, 5 bases. The sequence was obtained from a male patient between 5 and 17 years old who had a stem cell transplant for acute lymphoblastic leukemia, so the T cells may come from the graft donor. Here the CDR3 reads CSGDEGHEQYF. The CDR3 DNA is TGCAGCGGGGATGAGGGCCACGAGCAGTACTTC.